The 13 T cell receptor beta chains below all came from one sample that was sequenced in a study of T cells expressing NK-cell markers. TCRdb re-called the 5' RACE reads and gives one entry per CDR3 protein, without DNA. The sample spans roughly 450,000 distinct CDR3 sequences; the ten largest clones claim roughly 1.4%. Sequencing used blood T cells: a sorted CD56 or NKG2C T cell subset, CD4+ or CD8+ T cells, or bulk PBMC T cells (not recorded which). The receptors here all came from a woman between 45 and 65 years old in good health.

This chain connects TRBV13 to TRBJ1-1. The germline CDR1 and CDR2 sequences are PRHDT and FYEKMQ (reference sequence). The CDR3 extends over 14 amino acids. The CDR3 region is CASSSPPVSVVAFF.

The V gene is TRBV5-1, the J gene TRBJ2-7; TCRdb's D call of TRBD2 is untestable without DNA. CDR3 size: 19 residues. Germline V CDR1 and CDR2: SGHRS, YFSETQ. CDR3 residues: CASSLGGTSERRKGYEQYF.

The V gene is TRBV7-9, the J gene TRBJ1-1; TCRdb indicates TRBD1, and absent DNA this call remains unverified. The CDR3 extends over 15 amino acids. Per germline, CDR1 SEHNR and CDR2 FQNEAQ (reference sequence). CDR3 loop: CASSLAPSLGTEAFF. Supplemented by reference TRBV7-9 and TRBJ1-1, the full variable domain reads DTGVSQNPRHKITKRGQNVTFRCDPISEHNRLYWYRQTLGQGPEFLTYFQNEAQLEKSRLLSDRFSAERPKGSFSTLEIQRTEQGDSAMYLCASSLAPSLGTEAFFGQGTRLTVV.

The chain combines TRBV3-1 with TRBJ2-2; as DNA is missing, the TRBD1 call by TCRdb cannot be tested. The germline V gene encodes CDR1 LGHDT and CDR2 YNNKEL (reference sequence). The CDR3 length is 17 residues. CDR3 sequence: CASSQPQAGLNTGELFF.

The chain joins TRBV7-2 to TRBJ2-4. From germline, CDR1 is SGHTA and CDR2 FQGNSA. The CDR3 has 13 residues. CDR3 amino acids: CASSLTNANIQYF.

The chain links TRBV7-8 to TRBJ2-2; TCRdb's D call, TRBD2, is unchecked because there is no DNA. Germline V lookup: CDR1 SGHVS, CDR2 FQNEAQ. This CDR3 is 17 amino acids long. The chain's CDR3 is CASSQTGGGSITGELFF.

The chain employs TRBV6-5 and TRBJ2-5; TCRdb's D gene call, TRBD2, goes unchecked for lack of DNA. In germline, CDR1 is MNHEY, CDR2 SVGAGI. The CDR3 totals 16 residues. CDR3 sequence: CASSWGGRVPGETQYF.

The CDR3 sequence is CASSLVRGVDTEAFF. The chain employs TRBV5-1 and TRBJ1-1; TCRdb returns TRBD1, unconfirmable since there is no DNA. Looked up from germline, CDR1 is SGHRS and CDR2 is YFSETQ. CDR3 length equals 15 residues.

The gene calls are TRBV12-3 or TRBV12-4 and TRBJ1-2. The CDR3 contains 15 residues. CDR3 sequence reads: CASSFGGSISYGYTF.

The V and J genes are TRBV12-5 and TRBJ1-1. The CDR3 spans 12 residues. CDR1 and CDR2 from the germline V gene are LGHNT and FRNRAP. The CDR3 here is CASGLVNTEAFF.

The chain employs TRBV27 and TRBJ1-2; TCRdb reports TRBD1, a call that lacks DNA to check it against. Germline CDR1 reads MNHEY; CDR2 reads SMNVEV (reference sequence). The CDR3 totals 14 residues. Here the CDR3 reads CASRETGGIYGYTF.

The chain links TRBV4-2 to TRBJ2-1; TCRdb's D call of TRBD2 is untestable without DNA. The CDR3 runs to 16 residues. Per the germline V gene, CDR1 is LGHNA and CDR2 is YNFKEQ. This CDR3 is CASSQGRGLVSNEQFF.

The chain has TRBV25-1 and TRBJ2-3; TCRdb picks TRBD2, but there is no DNA to check that call. CDR1 is MGHDK, CDR2 SYGVNS, per germline. The CDR3 is made up of 19 amino acids. CDR3 loop: CASSEGILAGRSSTDTQYF.